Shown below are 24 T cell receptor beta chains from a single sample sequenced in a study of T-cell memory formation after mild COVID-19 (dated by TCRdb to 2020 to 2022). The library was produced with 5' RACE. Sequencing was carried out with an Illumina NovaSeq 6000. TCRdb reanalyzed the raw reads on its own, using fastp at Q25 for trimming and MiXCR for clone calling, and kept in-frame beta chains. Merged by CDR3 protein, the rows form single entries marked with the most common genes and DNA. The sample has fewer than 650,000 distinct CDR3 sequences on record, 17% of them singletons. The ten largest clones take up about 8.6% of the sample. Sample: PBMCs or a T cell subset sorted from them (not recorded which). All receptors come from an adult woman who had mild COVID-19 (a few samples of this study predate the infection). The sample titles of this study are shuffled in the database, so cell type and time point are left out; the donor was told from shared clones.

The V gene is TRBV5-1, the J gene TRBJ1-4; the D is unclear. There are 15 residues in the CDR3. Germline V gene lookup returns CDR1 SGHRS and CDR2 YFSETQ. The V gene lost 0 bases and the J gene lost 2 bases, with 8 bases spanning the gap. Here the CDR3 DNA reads TGCGCCAGCAGCTTGGCAGGTGGGACTAATGAAAAACTGTTTTTT. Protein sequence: CASSLAGGTNEKLFF.

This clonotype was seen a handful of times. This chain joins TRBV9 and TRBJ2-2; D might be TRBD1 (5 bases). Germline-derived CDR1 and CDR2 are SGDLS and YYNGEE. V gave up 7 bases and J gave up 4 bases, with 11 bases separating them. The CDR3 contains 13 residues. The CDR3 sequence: CASGQGSTGELFF. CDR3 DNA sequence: TGTGCCAGCGGGCAGGGTAGCACCGGGGAGCTGTTTTTT.

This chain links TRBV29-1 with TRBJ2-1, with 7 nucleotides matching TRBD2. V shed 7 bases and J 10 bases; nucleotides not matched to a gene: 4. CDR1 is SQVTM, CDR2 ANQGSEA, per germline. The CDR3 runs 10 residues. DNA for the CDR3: TGCAGCGGAGGGGAGGGAGAGCAGTTCTTC. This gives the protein CSGGEGEQFF.

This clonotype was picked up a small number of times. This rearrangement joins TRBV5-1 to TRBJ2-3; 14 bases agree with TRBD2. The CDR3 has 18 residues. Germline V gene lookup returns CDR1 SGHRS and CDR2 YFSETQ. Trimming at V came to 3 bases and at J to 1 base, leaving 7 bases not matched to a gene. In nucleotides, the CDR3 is TGCGCCAGCAGCTCGACTAGCGGGGGGGCCCTGGGCACAGATACGCAGTATTTT. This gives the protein CASSSTSGGALGTDTQYF.

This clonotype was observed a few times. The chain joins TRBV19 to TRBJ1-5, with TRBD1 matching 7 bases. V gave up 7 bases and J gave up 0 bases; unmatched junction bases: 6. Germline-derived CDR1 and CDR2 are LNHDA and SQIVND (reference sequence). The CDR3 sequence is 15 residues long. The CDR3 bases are TGTGCCAGTACGGGACAGCCAAATAGCAATCAGCCCCAGCATTTT. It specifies CASTGQPNSNQPQHF.

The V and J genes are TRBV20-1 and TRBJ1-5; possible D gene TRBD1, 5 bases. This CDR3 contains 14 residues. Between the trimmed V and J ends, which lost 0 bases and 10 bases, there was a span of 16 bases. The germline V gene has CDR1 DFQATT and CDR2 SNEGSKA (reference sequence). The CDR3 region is CSARDRRSGGPQHF. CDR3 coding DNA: TGCAGTGCTAGAGATCGGCGGAGTGGGGGACCCCAGCATTTT.

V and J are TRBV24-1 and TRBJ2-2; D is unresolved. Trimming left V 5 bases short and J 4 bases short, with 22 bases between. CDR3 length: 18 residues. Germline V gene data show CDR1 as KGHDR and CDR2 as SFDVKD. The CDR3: CATSVTDGTIISTGELFF. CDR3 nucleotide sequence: TGTGCCACCAGTGTCACAGATGGAACCATTATAAGCACCGGGGAGCTGTTTTTT.

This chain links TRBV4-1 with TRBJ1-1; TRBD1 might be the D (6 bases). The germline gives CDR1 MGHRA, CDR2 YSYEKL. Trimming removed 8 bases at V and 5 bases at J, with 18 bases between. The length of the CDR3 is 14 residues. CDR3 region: CASEPLHRGTEAFF. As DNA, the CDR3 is TGCGCCAGCGAACCCCTTCATAGGGGGACTGAAGCTTTCTTT.

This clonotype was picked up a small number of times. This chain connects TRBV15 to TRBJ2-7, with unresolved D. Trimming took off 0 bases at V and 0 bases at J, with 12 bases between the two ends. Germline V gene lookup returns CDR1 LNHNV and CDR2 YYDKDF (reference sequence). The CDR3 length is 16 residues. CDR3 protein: CATSRDRWVSSYEQYF. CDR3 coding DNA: TGTGCCACCAGCAGAGATCGTTGGGTTAGCTCCTACGAGCAGTACTTC.

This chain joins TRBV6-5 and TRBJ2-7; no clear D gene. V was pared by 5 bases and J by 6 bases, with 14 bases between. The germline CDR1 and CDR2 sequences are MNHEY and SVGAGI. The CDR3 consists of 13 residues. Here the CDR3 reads CASSEKGLVEQYF. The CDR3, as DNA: TGTGCCAGCAGTGAAAAAGGTCTGGTCGAGCAGTACTTC.

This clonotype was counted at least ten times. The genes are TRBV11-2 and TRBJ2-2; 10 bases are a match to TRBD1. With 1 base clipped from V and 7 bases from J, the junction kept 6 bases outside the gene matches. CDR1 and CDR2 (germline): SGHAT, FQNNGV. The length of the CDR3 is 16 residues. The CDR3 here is CASSLGRQGAHGELFF. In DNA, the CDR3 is TGTGCCAGCAGCTTAGGTCGACAGGGGGCTCACGGGGAGCTGTTTTTT.

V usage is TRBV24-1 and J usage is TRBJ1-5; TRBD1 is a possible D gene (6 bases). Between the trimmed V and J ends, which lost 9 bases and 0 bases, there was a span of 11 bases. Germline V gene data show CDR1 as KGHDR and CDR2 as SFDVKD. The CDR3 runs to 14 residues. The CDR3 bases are TGTGCCACCGCCACAGGGCTTAGCAATCAGCCCCAGCATTTT. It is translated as CATATGLSNQPQHF.

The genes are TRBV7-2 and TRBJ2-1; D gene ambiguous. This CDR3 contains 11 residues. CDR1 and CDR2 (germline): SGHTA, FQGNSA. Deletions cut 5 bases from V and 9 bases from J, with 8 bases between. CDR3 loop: CASSGDSEQFF. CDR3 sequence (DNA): TGTGCCAGCAGCGGAGATAGTGAGCAGTTCTTC.

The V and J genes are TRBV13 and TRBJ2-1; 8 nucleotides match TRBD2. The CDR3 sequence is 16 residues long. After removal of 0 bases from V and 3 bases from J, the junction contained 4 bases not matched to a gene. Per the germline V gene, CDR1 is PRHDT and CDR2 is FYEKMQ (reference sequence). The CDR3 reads CASSLGLAGYYNEQFF. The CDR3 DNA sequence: TGTGCCAGCAGCTTAGGGTTAGCGGGGTACTACAATGAGCAGTTCTTC.

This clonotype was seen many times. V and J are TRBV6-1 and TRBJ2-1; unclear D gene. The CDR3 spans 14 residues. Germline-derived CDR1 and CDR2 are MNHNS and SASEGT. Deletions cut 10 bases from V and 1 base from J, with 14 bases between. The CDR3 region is CATFAGWSYNEQFF. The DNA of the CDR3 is TGTGCCACCTTTGCCGGTTGGTCCTACAATGAGCAGTTCTTC.

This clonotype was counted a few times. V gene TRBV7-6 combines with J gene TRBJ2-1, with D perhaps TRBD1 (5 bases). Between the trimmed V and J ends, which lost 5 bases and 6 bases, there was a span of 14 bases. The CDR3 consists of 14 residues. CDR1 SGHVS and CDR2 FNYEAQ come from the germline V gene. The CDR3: CASSPSQGSNEQFF. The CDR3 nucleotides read TGTGCCAGCAGCCCGAGTCAGGGTTCCAATGAGCAGTTCTTC.

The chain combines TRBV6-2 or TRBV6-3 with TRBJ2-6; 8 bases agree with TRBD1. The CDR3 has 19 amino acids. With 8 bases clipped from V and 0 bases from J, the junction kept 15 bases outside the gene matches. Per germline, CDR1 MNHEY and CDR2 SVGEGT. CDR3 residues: CASSFSGGFSLSGANVLTF. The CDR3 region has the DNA TGTGCCAGCTCCTTCTCAGGGGGCTTCTCTCTCTCTGGGGCCAACGTCCTGACTTTC.

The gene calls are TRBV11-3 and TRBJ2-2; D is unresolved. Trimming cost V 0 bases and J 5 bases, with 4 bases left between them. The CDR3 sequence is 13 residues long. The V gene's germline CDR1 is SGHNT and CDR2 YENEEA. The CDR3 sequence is CASSLEFTGELFF. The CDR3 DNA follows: TGTGCCAGCAGCTTAGAATTTACCGGGGAGCTGTTTTTT. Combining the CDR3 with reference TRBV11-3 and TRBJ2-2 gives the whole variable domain EAGVVQSPRYKIIEKKQPVAFWCNPISGHNTLYWYLQNLGQGPELLIRYENEEAVDDSQLPKDRFSAERLKGVDSTLKIQPAELGDSAVYLCASSLEFTGELFFGEGSRLTVL.

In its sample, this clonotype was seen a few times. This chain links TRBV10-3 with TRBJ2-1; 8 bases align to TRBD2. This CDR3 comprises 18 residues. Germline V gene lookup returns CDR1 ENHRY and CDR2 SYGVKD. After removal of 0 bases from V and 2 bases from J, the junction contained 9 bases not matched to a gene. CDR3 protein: CAISESLVGRAAYNEQFF. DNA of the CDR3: TGTGCCATCAGTGAGTCATTGGTCGGGAGGGCCGCCTACAATGAGCAGTTCTTC.

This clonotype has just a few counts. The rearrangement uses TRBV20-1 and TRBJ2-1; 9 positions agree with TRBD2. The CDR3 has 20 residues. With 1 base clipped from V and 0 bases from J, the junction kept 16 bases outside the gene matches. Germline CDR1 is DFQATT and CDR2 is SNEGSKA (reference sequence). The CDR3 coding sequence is TGCAGTGCTAGAGTCGTACTTAGCGGGGGCGAACCCAGCTCCTACAATGAGCAGTTCTTC. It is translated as CSARVVLSGGEPSSYNEQFF.

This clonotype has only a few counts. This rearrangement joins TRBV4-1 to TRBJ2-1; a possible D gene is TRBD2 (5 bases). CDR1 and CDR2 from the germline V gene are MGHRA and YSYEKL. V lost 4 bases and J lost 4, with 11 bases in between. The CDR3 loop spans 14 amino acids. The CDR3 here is CASSPHGGYNEQFF. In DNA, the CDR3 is TGCGCCAGCAGCCCGCACGGCGGGTACAATGAGCAGTTCTTC.

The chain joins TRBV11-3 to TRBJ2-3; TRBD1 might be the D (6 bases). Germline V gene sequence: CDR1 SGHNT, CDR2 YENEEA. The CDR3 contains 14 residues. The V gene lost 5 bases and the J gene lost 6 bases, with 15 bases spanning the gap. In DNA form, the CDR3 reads TGTGCCAGCAGCAGGGGGAGTTTTTCGGATACGCAGTATTTT. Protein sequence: CASSRGSFSDTQYF. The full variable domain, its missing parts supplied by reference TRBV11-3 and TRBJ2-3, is EAGVVQSPRYKIIEKKQPVAFWCNPISGHNTLYWYLQNLGQGPELLIRYENEEAVDDSQLPKDRFSAERLKGVDSTLKIQPAELGDSAVYLCASSRGSFSDTQYFGPGTRLTVL.

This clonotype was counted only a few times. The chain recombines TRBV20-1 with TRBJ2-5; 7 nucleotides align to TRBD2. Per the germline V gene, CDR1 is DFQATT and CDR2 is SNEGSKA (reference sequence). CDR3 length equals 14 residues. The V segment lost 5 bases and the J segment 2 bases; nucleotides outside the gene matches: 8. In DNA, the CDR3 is TGCAGTGCTCGGCGGCTAGCGGCTCAAGAGACCCAGTACTTC. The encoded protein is CSARRLAAQETQYF.

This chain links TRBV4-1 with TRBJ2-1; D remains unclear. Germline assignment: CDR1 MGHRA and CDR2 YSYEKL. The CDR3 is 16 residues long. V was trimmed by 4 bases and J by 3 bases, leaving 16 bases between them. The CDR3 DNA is TGCGCCAGCAGCCCGGTCGGCAGGCAGGTCTACAATGAGCAGTTCTTC. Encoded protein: CASSPVGRQVYNEQFF.